A single sample is the source of the 10 T cell receptor beta chains below, sequenced in a study of T cell responses to AZD1222 COVID-19 vaccine. The protocol was immunoSEQ multiplex PCR, while the TCRdb copy is restricted to in-frame clones and leaves out a portion. Found here are about 150,000 clones, more than 85% of them singletons; the top ten hold 1.5% to 2%. Sequencing was performed on peripheral blood, taken on day 0 of AZD1222 vaccination. These receptors were taken from an adult in good health.

In this sample, this clone turned up once. The J gene is TRBJ2-1, the V gene TRBV15, with 14 bases lining up with TRBD2. The J segment lost 6 bases and the V segment lost 3 bases, leaving 4 bases of the junction unmatched. The length of the CDR3 is 16 residues. Germline V gene lookup returns CDR1 LNHNV and CDR2 YYDKDF (reference sequence). CDR3: CATSSLTSGGANEQFF. CDR3 DNA sequence: TGTGCCACCAGCAGCTTGACTAGCGGGGGGGCCAATGAGCAGTTCTTC.

The genes are TRBV19 and TRBJ2-7; perhaps TRBD2 as D (6 bases). Per the germline V gene, CDR1 is LNHDA and CDR2 is SQIVND (reference sequence). Between the trimmed V and J ends, which lost 5 bases and 3 bases, there was a span of 17 bases. The CDR3 has 15 amino acids. DNA of the CDR3: TGTGCCAGTAGTCAACCCGGGACTCCCTTCTACGAGCAGTACTTC. It specifies CASSQPGTPFYEQYF.

CDR3 sequence reads: CSVEGRTGGLLGEQYF. CDR3 DNA sequence: TGCAGCGTTGAAGGGCGGACAGGGGGCCTTCTGGGCGAGCAGTACTTC. The genes are TRBV29-1 and TRBJ2-7, with TRBD1 identical over 11 bases. CDR1 SQVTM and CDR2 ANQGSEA come from the germline V gene. The CDR3 is made up of 16 amino acids. V was clipped by 1 base and J by 6 bases; unmatched bases: 11.

The DNA for the CDR3 is TGTGCCAGCAGTGACTTGGGGGTCGGACTACTCGGGTCAGAGACCCAGTACTTC. Protein: CASSDLGVGLLGSETQYF. This chain joins TRBV2 and TRBJ2-5, with D possibly TRBD2 on 6 matching bases. CDR3 length: 18 amino acids. Trimming pared 3 bases from V and 4 bases from J, leaving 24 bases between. Germline CDR1 and CDR2: SNHLY and FYNNEI.

V and J are TRBV12-3 or TRBV12-4 and TRBJ2-1; 8 nucleotides line up with TRBD2. The CDR3 length is 11 residues. V lost 3 bases to trimming and J lost 13 bases; unmatched junction nucleotides: 2. The DNA for the CDR3 is TGTGCCAGCAGTTTCGGACTAGCCCAGTTCTTC. As protein: CASSFGLAQFF.

V gene TRBV7-9 combines with J gene TRBJ1-1; weak D call: TRBD1 (5 bases). In germline, CDR1 is SEHNR, CDR2 FQNEAQ (reference sequence). This CDR3 has 19 amino acids. The V end lost 0 bases, the J end lost 0 bases, and 20 bases lay between the germline ends. The DNA of the CDR3 is TGTGCCAGCAGCTTAGCGGTGTTTGGGGGACTCCTCATGAACACTGAAGCTTTCTTT. Its translation: CASSLAVFGGLLMNTEAFF.

J is TRBJ2-6 and V is TRBV15; tentatively, D is TRBD1 (6 bases). Germline CDR1 LNHNV, CDR2 YYDKDF (reference sequence). Deletions cut 5 bases from V and 2 bases from J, with 10 bases between. The CDR3 runs 15 residues. CDR3 in amino acids: CATSPRGAGANVLTF. The CDR3 DNA reads as TGTGCCACCAGCCCCAGGGGTGCTGGGGCCAACGTCCTGACTTTC.

This clone has a single count. The genes are TRBV7-9 and TRBJ1-6; D is perhaps TRBD1 (5 bases). CDR3 length equals 15 residues. Per the germline V gene, CDR1 is SEHNR and CDR2 is FQNEAQ (reference sequence). The V gene lost 3 bases and the J gene lost 4 bases, with 10 bases spanning the gap. The CDR3 sequence: CASSLKGPYNSPLHF. The CDR3 region has the DNA TGTGCCAGCAGCTTGAAGGGACCTTATAATTCACCCCTCCACTTT.

The chain links TRBV6-2 or TRBV6-3 to TRBJ2-7; D call uncertain. The CDR3 runs 15 residues. Germline loops: CDR1 MNHEY, CDR2 SVGEGT. V lost 0 bases to trimming and J lost 6 bases, with 15 bases between them. The CDR3 nucleotides read TGTGCCAGCAGTTACTCGAAGGTTATGAACGGCGAGCAGTACTTC. Its protein product is CASSYSKVMNGEQYF.

The chain combines TRBV5-1 with TRBJ1-2; no clear D. This CDR3 is built from 14 residues. V lost 1 base, J lost 7 bases, and 14 bases lay in between. From germline, CDR1 is SGHRS and CDR2 YFSETQ. This CDR3 is CASSLSRGSSGYTF. Here the CDR3 DNA reads TGCGCCAGCAGCTTGTCACGGGGTAGCAGTGGCTACACCTTC.